The source of this T cell receptor (beta chain) is a study of T cells after yellow fever vaccination. TCRdb used MiXCR to reprocess the 5' RACE reads, holding one entry per CDR3 protein. The sample yields approximately 300,000 distinct CDR3 sequences, over 8% seen once. This clonotype showed up just a few times. Germline trimming cut 5 bases from V and 5 bases from J; bases unmatched to any gene: 8. Germline V gene sequence: CDR1 DFQATT, CDR2 SNEGSKA (reference sequence). CDR3 length: 14 residues. The sequence was obtained from a man aged 18 to 35 who received the YFV17D yellow fever vaccine. The sequences come from PBMCs, collected on the day of the first yellow fever vaccination. The rearrangement joins TRBV20-1 to TRBJ2-3; 9 nucleotides match TRBD1. The CDR3 DNA is TGCAGTGCTCGACGGACAGGGGTCGGAGATACGCAGTATTTT. Protein sequence: CSARRTGVGDTQYF.